The present T cell receptor beta chain was sequenced within a study of shared clonotypes between healthy human individuals. The overall study: Researchers assigned three CD4 naive, three CD4 memory, two CD8 naive and one CD8 memory plate to each donor.

Overall study results and limits: Rarefaction analysis demonstrated incomplete sorted-subset sequencing notwithstanding large depth. Among a handful of donors, roughly 5% of naive CD4 clonotypes were found in common.

Points on this clone: Its antigen remains unknown.

Naive-designated CD8 cells lacked CD45RO, were positively enriched for CCR7, and omitted terminally differentiated effector memory CD45RA+ cells. Several immunoSEQ plates received, in even portions, the genomic DNA of each subset. Clones were sequenced by immunoSEQ multiplex PCR, and TCRdb holds only the in-frame ones, with some missing. Of roughly 2,000,000 clones in the sample, roughly 95% were seen once. CDR1 is SNHLY and CDR2 is FYNNEI in the germline V gene. The CDR3 contains 13 residues. V gave up 3 bases and J gave up 6 bases; unmatched junction bases: 5. Material: naive CD8+ T cells sorted from blood. The genes are TRBV2 and TRBJ2-7, with TRBD2 matching over 7 bases. This TCR was sampled from a man aged 18 to 30 in good health. CDR3 sequence reads: CASSERELVEQYF. DNA for the CDR3: TGTGCCAGCAGTGAGCGGGAGTTAGTCGAGCAGTACTTC.